These 30 T cell receptor beta chains originate from one sample sequenced in a study of human T cells and chemical hapten exposure. TCRdb independently ran MiXCR on the RACE reads; one entry per CDR3 protein. The sample consists of roughly 130,000 distinct CDR3 sequences, roughly 12% of them appearing once. Time point noted: patch test 3, about 24 weeks after DPC sensitization. Regarding treatment: therapeutic diphenylcyclopropenone sensitization with weekly scalp DPC. The starting material was whole blood, obtained in connection with sensitization to the hapten diphenylcyclopropenone (DPC). The receptor set was obtained from a woman between 50 and 59 years old with alopecia areata. Some clones in this sample may be carry-over from other donors' samples.

This clonotype was recorded many times. The gene calls are TRBV5-6 and TRBJ2-7; no clear D gene. V lost 2 bases and J lost 6, with 9 bases in between. This CDR3 region has 12 residues. Germline assignment: CDR1 SGHDT and CDR2 YYEEEE. Here the CDR3 reads CASSLGTAEQYF. The CDR3, as DNA: TGTGCCAGCAGCTTAGGCACCGCCGAGCAGTACTTC.

The table lists this clonotype with a few counts. This chain links TRBV2 with TRBJ1-1, with 8 bases fitting TRBD1. V gave up 6 bases and J gave up 5 bases; unmatched junction bases: 5. There are 13 residues in the CDR3. From germline, CDR1 is SNHLY and CDR2 FYNNEI. CDR3 sequence reads: CASRIQGATEAFF. The DNA for the CDR3 is TGTGCCAGCAGAATCCAGGGGGCAACTGAAGCTTTCTTT.

A remark on this clonotype: The junction departs from the called germline gene at one end, perhaps through a read error. This chain connects TRBV2 to TRBJ2-1; 8 bases align to TRBD1. Germline V gene data show CDR1 as SNHLY and CDR2 as FYNNEI. The CDR3 length is 15 residues. Here the CDR3 DNA reads TGTGCCAGCAGGGGGACAGGCCGCTCCTACAGTGAGCAGTTCTTC. This gives the protein CASRGTGRSYSEQFF.

A note on this clonotype: A read error may explain this, as a much larger clone is one base away. This CDR3 fails to terminate in the conserved phenylalanine or tryptophan, so it likely reflects a read error. The rearrangement joins TRBV6-5 to TRBJ2-2; the D is unclear. The V end lost 5 bases, the J end lost 7 bases, and 20 bases lay between the germline ends. The germline CDR1 and CDR2 sequences are MNHEY and SVGAGI. This CDR3 is 16 amino acids long. Written as DNA, the CDR3 is TGTGCCAGCAGTGTCGACGCTGGGATCCTGGGCGGGGAGCTGTTTATT. Translating gives CASSVDAGILGGELFI.

V is TRBV27 and J is TRBJ2-3, with D unclear. CDR3 length equals 16 residues. Trimming removed 5 bases at V and 0 bases at J, with 15 bases between. The germline CDR1 and CDR2 sequences are MNHEY and SMNVEV (reference sequence). Written as DNA, the CDR3 is TGTGCCAGCAGTCCCCGCCCGGGCCAAAGCACAGATACGCAGTATTTT. It yields the protein CASSPRPGQSTDTQYF.

This clonotype was detected only a few times. The V and J genes are TRBV29-1 and TRBJ1-1; 7 bases map to TRBD1. The CDR3 covers 13 residues. Germline CDR1 SQVTM, CDR2 ANQGSEA. V lost 4 bases to trimming and J lost 11 bases; unmatched junction nucleotides: 13. The CDR3 region has the DNA TGCAGCGTTGCCACAGGGGAGGGCATGGGGGCTTTCTTT. Amino acid sequence: CSVATGEGMGAFF.

V gene TRBV3-1 combines with J gene TRBJ1-1, with 9 bases that match TRBD1. The germline V gene encodes CDR1 LGHDT and CDR2 YNNKEL (reference sequence). J lost 1 base, V lost 0 bases, and 9 bases had no gene match. The CDR3 spans 18 residues. The CDR3 coding sequence is TGTGCCAGCAGCCAAGAGCTCTACAGGGGGCTCAGGAACACTGAAGCTTTCTTT. Translation: CASSQELYRGLRNTEAFF.

CDR3 loop: CASSLSVQGASGNTIYF. The CDR3 DNA follows: TGTGCCAGCAGCTTGTCGGTGCAGGGGGCGTCTGGAAACACCATATATTTT. The chain carries TRBV5-6 and TRBJ1-3, with TRBD1 matching over 8 bases. The CDR3 is 17 residues long. After removal of 1 base from V and 1 base from J, the junction contained 7 bases not matched to a gene. Germline lookup yields CDR1 SGHDT and CDR2 YYEEEE.

This sequence joins TRBV7-2 and TRBJ2-5; a possible D gene is TRBD1 (5 bases). CDR3 length equals 14 residues. Trimming left V 6 bases short and J 1 base short, with 12 bases between. Germline V CDR1 and CDR2: SGHTA, FQGNSA. The CDR3 nucleotides read TGTGCCAGCAGATTGGGGCCCATCCAAGAGACCCAGTACTTC. Translating gives CASRLGPIQETQYF.

This clonotype was recorded many times. The genes are TRBV29-1 and TRBJ2-7, with D possibly being TRBD1 or TRBD2 (5 bases each). CDR1 is SQVTM and CDR2 is ANQGSEA in the germline V gene. The ends were cut back, 6 bases at V and 9 bases at J, with 15 bases in the middle. The length of the CDR3 is 11 residues. CDR3 loop: CSVGDPAGQYF. The CDR3 region has the DNA TGCAGCGTGGGGGACCCCGCGGGGCAGTACTTC.

The chain links TRBV2 to TRBJ2-2; tentative D call: TRBD2 (5 bases). Per the germline V gene, CDR1 is SNHLY and CDR2 is FYNNEI. The CDR3 extends over 15 amino acids. Trimming stripped 5 bases from V and 7 bases from J, with 17 bases between. DNA of the CDR3: TGTGCCAGCAGTCCTAGCCCAGGAACGGGCGGGGAGCTGTTTTTT. Its protein is CASSPSPGTGGELFF.

J is TRBJ2-3 and V is TRBV7-2; the D is unclear. CDR1 and CDR2 from the germline V gene are SGHTA and FQGNSA. The CDR3 extends over 12 amino acids. The V end lost 5 bases, the J end lost 0 bases, and 3 bases lay between the germline ends. The CDR3 DNA follows: TGTGCCAGCAGCGTAAGCACAGATACGCAGTATTTT. Translation: CASSVSTDTQYF. The variable domain in full, with the rest retrieved from reference TRBV7-2 and TRBJ2-3, is GAGVSQSPSNKVTEKGKDVELRCDPISGHTALYWYRQSLGQGLEFLIYFQGNSAPDKSGLPSDRFSAERTGGSVSTLTIQRTQQEDSAVYLCASSVSTDTQYFGPGTRLTVL.

This clonotype was seen ten or more times. The V call is TRBV29-1, the J call TRBJ2-1; perhaps TRBD2 as D (6 bases). Between the trimmed V and J ends, which lost 3 bases and 7 bases, there was a span of 25 bases. Germline values: CDR1 SQVTM, CDR2 ANQGSEA. The CDR3 is made up of 17 amino acids. CDR3 sequence (DNA): TGCAGCGTTGAGGGTTTAGTCGAGCGGGCCACAGTTAATGAGCAGTTCTTC. Translated, it gives CSVEGLVERATVNEQFF.

This clonotype has more than one count but fewer than ten. The chain carries TRBV11-2 and TRBJ2-3, with D perhaps matching TRBD2 (6 bases). Between the trimmed V and J ends, which lost 1 base and 3 bases, there was a span of 14 bases. This CDR3 is built from 16 residues. The germline gives CDR1 SGHAT, CDR2 FQNNGV. The CDR3 DNA is TGTGCCAGCAGCTTAGTTGGCGGGGTCGGAACAGATACGCAGTATTTT. The encoded protein is CASSLVGGVGTDTQYF.

This clonotype was counted many times. This chain joins TRBV5-1 and TRBJ2-2, with 7 bases that match TRBD1. The CDR3 spans 16 residues. The germline gives CDR1 SGHRS, CDR2 YFSETQ. V trimming: 0 bases; J trimming: 4 bases; junction bases outside the gene matches: 6. DNA of the CDR3: TGCGCCAGCAGCTTGGACAGGGGAGATGGCACCGGGGAGCTGTTTTTT. This codes for CASSLDRGDGTGELFF.

This clonotype has only a few counts. This chain connects TRBV10-3 to TRBJ2-6, with D maybe TRBD1 (5 bases). Germline V gene lookup returns CDR1 ENHRY and CDR2 SYGVKD. V was trimmed by 6 bases and J by 2 bases, leaving 8 bases between them. This CDR3 is built from 14 residues. In nucleotides, the CDR3 is TGTGCCATCAGAGGGGATACTGGGGCCAACGTCCTGACTTTC. Translation gives CAIRGDTGANVLTF.

This clonotype was seen only a few times. It may be a read error: a sequence one base away is much more abundant. The J gene is TRBJ1-6, the V gene TRBV7-9; no reliable D call. Looked up from germline, CDR1 is SEHNR and CDR2 is FQNEAQ (reference sequence). There are 14 residues in the CDR3. The CDR3 DNA is TGTGCCAGCAGCTCAATCCGCAGGCCCTCACCCCTCAACTTT. Translation gives CASSSIRRPSPLNF. Full variable domain (outside the CDR3, taken from reference TRBV7-9 and TRBJ1-6): DTGVSQNPRHKITKRGQNVTFRCDPISEHNRLYWYRQTLGQGPEFLTYFQNEAQLEKSRLLSDRFSAERPKGSFSTLEIQRTEQGDSAMYLCASSSIRRPSPLNFGNGTRLTVT.

In its sample, this clonotype was seen a few times. J is TRBJ1-1 and V is TRBV12-3 or TRBV12-4, with TRBD1 matching over 7 bases. V lost 6 bases to trimming and J lost 3 bases; unmatched junction nucleotides: 7. This CDR3 comprises 14 residues. Here the CDR3 DNA reads TGTGCCAGCAGCCCCAGGGGGTCTGACACTGAAGCTTTCTTT. Amino acids: CASSPRGSDTEAFF.

This clonotype was seen a handful of times. This sequence joins TRBV11-2 and TRBJ2-3, with D tentatively TRBD2 (5 bases). This CDR3 is built from 16 residues. Germline V gene sequence: CDR1 SGHAT, CDR2 FQNNGV. V lost 1 base, J lost 4 bases, and 15 bases lay in between. This CDR3 is CASSLGFRLASDTQYF. DNA of the CDR3: TGTGCCAGCAGCTTAGGGTTCCGGCTAGCATCAGATACGCAGTATTTT. The variable domain in full, completed from reference TRBV11-2 and TRBJ2-3, reads EAGVAQSPRYKIIEKRQSVAFWCNPISGHATLYWYQQILGQGPKLLIQFQNNGVVDDSQLPKDRFSAERLKGVDSTLKIQPAKLEDSAVYLCASSLGFRLASDTQYFGPGTRLTVL.

The V call is TRBV4-3, the J call TRBJ1-1; no clear D gene. CDR3 length: 15 residues. CDR1 is LGHNA and CDR2 is YSLEER in the germline V gene. Trimming removed 2 bases from V and 1 base from J, with 11 bases in between. CDR3 nucleotide sequence: TGCGCCAGCAGCCAATATCTCCGACAGAACACTGAAGCTTTCTTT. Its translation is CASSQYLRQNTEAFF.

This clonotype was counted ten times or more. This chain links TRBV3-1 with TRBJ1-5; no clear D. The V end lost 0 bases, the J end lost 4 bases, and 19 bases lay between the germline ends. The CDR3 covers 18 residues. Germline CDR1 is LGHDT and CDR2 is YNNKEL (reference sequence). The DNA for the CDR3 is TGTGCCAGCAGCCAAGAGTCGCTTGATGAAAAAAAGAATCAGCCCCAGCATTTT. Residues: CASSQESLDEKKNQPQHF.

In this sample, this clonotype turned up a few times. The chain has TRBV7-9 and TRBJ1-2, with D possibly matching TRBD1 (6 bases). The V gene's germline CDR1 is SEHNR and CDR2 FQNEAQ (reference sequence). The CDR3 loop spans 14 amino acids. V was cut by 8 bases and J by 4 bases, with 17 bases left in between. CDR3 sequence: CASQKPGAVYGYTF. The DNA of the CDR3 is TGTGCCAGCCAGAAACCAGGGGCCGTCTATGGCTACACCTTC. Full variable domain (outside the CDR3, taken from reference TRBV7-9 and TRBJ1-2): DTGVSQNPRHKITKRGQNVTFRCDPISEHNRLYWYRQTLGQGPEFLTYFQNEAQLEKSRLLSDRFSAERPKGSFSTLEIQRTEQGDSAMYLCASQKPGAVYGYTFGSGTRLTVV.

Many counts were recorded for this clonotype. The chain uses TRBV25-1 and TRBJ2-6; the D is unclear. The germline CDR1 and CDR2 sequences are MGHDK and SYGVNS. The length of the CDR3 is 15 residues. Trimming took 0 bases from V and 2 from J, leaving 5 bases between them. The CDR3 nucleotides are TGTGCCAGCAGTGAATATGGGGCTGGGGCCAACGTCCTGACTTTC. It encodes CASSEYGAGANVLTF.

The J gene is TRBJ1-1, the V gene TRBV7-3; 8 nucleotides match TRBD1. V was clipped by 2 bases and J by 11 bases; unmatched bases: 7. Germline CDR1 and CDR2: SGHTA and FQGTGA. CDR3 size: 13 residues. For the CDR3, the DNA is TGTGCCAGCAGCTTACTAACAGGGGGTATGGCTTTCTTT. Protein product: CASSLLTGGMAFF.

This clonotype was observed a handful of times. This chain connects TRBV12-2 to TRBJ1-1; TRBD1, the D gene given by the table, was not confirmed from the DNA. TRBV12-2 is given as a pseudogene. The CDR3 spans 14 residues. The CDR3 sequence is CASRLGQGITEAFF. In DNA, the CDR3 is TGTGCAAGTCGCTTAGGACAGGGTATTACTGAAGCTTTCTTT.

The rearrangement links TRBV27 to TRBJ1-6, with D perhaps matching TRBD1 (6 bases). With 5 bases removed from V and 7 bases from J, the gap between germline ends came to 9 bases. The CDR3 has 13 residues. In germline, CDR1 is MNHEY, CDR2 SMNVEV (reference sequence). The chain's CDR3 is CASSGGLNSPLHF. CDR3 nucleotides: TGTGCCAGCAGTGGGGGGCTGAATTCACCCCTCCACTTT.

In its sample, this clonotype was seen many times. The chain couples TRBV28 to TRBJ2-7; no firm D call. CDR1 is MDHEN, CDR2 SYDVKM, per germline. This CDR3 contains 14 residues. The ends were cut back, 3 bases at V and 2 bases at J, with 11 bases in the middle. For the CDR3, the DNA is TGTGCCAGCAGTTTCGTTTATGCCCCCTACGAGCAGTACTTC. Protein product: CASSFVYAPYEQYF. Complete variable domain (other parts from reference TRBV28 and TRBJ2-7): DVKVTQSSRYLVKRTGEKVFLECVQDMDHENMFWYRQDPGLGLRLIYFSYDVKMKEKGDIPEGYSVSREKKERFSLILESASTNQTSMYLCASSFVYAPYEQYFGPGTRLTVT.

The rearrangement joins TRBV20-1 to TRBJ2-4; D call uncertain. Trimming shortened V by 5 bases and J by 1 base, and 12 bases separated the two germline ends. The CDR3 loop spans 14 amino acids. Per the germline V gene, CDR1 is DFQATT and CDR2 is SNEGSKA (reference sequence). DNA of the CDR3: TGCAGTGCTGGGCAAGGGTGGGCCAAAAACATTCAGTACTTC. Protein product: CSAGQGWAKNIQYF.

This sequence joins TRBV18 and TRBJ2-2; TRBD1 agrees at 9 bases. This CDR3 region has 15 residues. J lost 5 bases, V lost 5 bases, and 6 bases had no gene match. CDR1 and CDR2 (germline): KGHSH, LQKENI. The CDR3 DNA is TGTGCCAGCTCAGTCCGACAGGGGGAGACCGGGGAGCTGTTTTTT. Translation gives CASSVRQGETGELFF. Full variable domain (rest looked up from reference TRBV18 and TRBJ2-2): NAGVMQNPRHLVRRRGQEARLRCSPMKGHSHVYWYRQLPEEGLKFMVYLQKENIIDESGMPKERFSAEFPKEGPSILRIQQVVRGDSAAYFCASSVRQGETGELFFGEGSRLTVL.

CDR3 sequence: CASGNRGLGITFTDTQYF. DNA of the CDR3: TGTGCCAGCGGGAACCGGGGCCTTGGGATCACCTTCACAGATACGCAGTATTTT. This chain connects TRBV25-1 to TRBJ2-3, with D perhaps assigned TRBD1 or TRBD2 (5 bases each). Trimming left V 8 bases short and J 2 bases short, with 26 bases between. This CDR3 is 18 amino acids long. Germline CDR1 is MGHDK and CDR2 is SYGVNS.